This T cell receptor (beta chain) was recorded in a study of T cell repertoires in cytomegalovirus infection. Study details: Evidence of both CMV infection and a matching HLA type came from public TCR beta signatures.

A word on this clonotype: What it recognizes is unknown.

In TCRdb, the reads were re-called with MiXCR into one record per CDR3 protein. The profile shows around 630,000 distinct CDR3 sequences, roughly a quarter of them singletons. CDR1 SGHVS and CDR2 FNYEAQ come from the germline V gene. V lost 3 bases, J lost 7 bases, and 11 bases stayed unmatched. The CDR3 totals 16 residues. General study points: Carriers of CMV plus the relevant HLA were identified by cumulative public TCR beta family frequency. HLA-C-restricted CMV clonotypes gave the most frequent clonotype in two of eight donors.

The receptor was isolated from a human donor in good health (CMV status not recorded). Some clones in this sample may be carry-over from other donors' samples. This chain uses TRBV7-6 with TRBJ2-1; 8 bases line up with TRBD1. The sequencing input was CD8+ T cells from PBMCs. The DNA for the CDR3 is TGTGCCAGCAGCTTCCTTCTGGGACAGGTTTTGAATGAGCAGTTCTTC. Protein: CASSFLLGQVLNEQFF.